This T cell receptor (beta chain) derives from a study of cytomegalovirus exposure and HLA in healthy donors. Study background: Samples from HLA-typed donors yielded about 86 million unique TCRs in an early data release.

The CDR3 contains 15 residues. Between the trimmed V and J ends, which lost 3 bases and 7 bases, there was a span of 16 bases. Germline V CDR1 and CDR2: SGHAT, FQNNGV. A word on this clone: Its target is not known.

Study results and limitations: Presence/absence analyses treated sequencing depth as roughly uniform across donors. Diagnosis of cytomegalovirus status made by the classifier reportedly showed high specificity and sensitivity.

Primers included in the PCR were 60 Vbeta and 13 Jbeta primers. Profiled with immunoSEQ multiplex PCR; TCRdb holds only in-frame clones, not every one. The sample holds 60,000 to 75,000 clones; around 80% are singletons and the top ten take just under 3%. This sequence joins TRBV11-2 and TRBJ2-1, with D perhaps matching TRBD1 (6 bases). The origin of this receptor is a woman aged 25-40 years in good health and CMV-seronegative. Sample: PBMCs. CDR3 in DNA: TGTGCCAGCAGCTTGATAACAGGGCTTAGGAATGAGCAGTTCTTC. This encodes CASSLITGLRNEQFF. The full variable domain, with the rest looked up from reference TRBV11-2 and TRBJ2-1, is EAGVAQSPRYKIIEKRQSVAFWCNPISGHATLYWYQQILGQGPKLLIQFQNNGVVDDSQLPKDRFSAERLKGVDSTLKIQPAKLEDSAVYLCASSLITGLRNEQFFGPGTRLTVL.